The clone carrying this TCR beta chain was detected only a few times. The antigen is unknown. It was RNA transcripts that yielded the amplified TCR beta CDR3 regions. HTBI primers were used for first-round RT-PCR of the TCR CDR3. TCRdb called the multiplex PCR reads again in MiXCR, with one record for every CDR3 protein. The sample includes hundreds of thousands of distinct CDR3 sequences, roughly 15% of them seen just once. The data stem from a study of T cells in Graves' hyperthyroidism and ophthalmopathy. The study, taken as a whole, reports: Blood also carried most thyroid clonotypes expanded above 0.001.

Trimming removed 1 base at V and 1 base at J, with 10 bases between. The CDR3 sequence is 15 residues long. In germline, CDR1 is LNHDA, CDR2 SQIVND (reference sequence). The study left out patients who had uncontrolled infection, other autoimmune disease, pregnancy or lactation. Clinical symptoms, serum thyroxine, TRAb, thyroid ultrasound and orbital computed tomography established diagnosis. The gene calls are TRBV19 and TRBJ1-1, with TRBD1 as a possible D gene (5 bases). This clonotype was sampled from a woman under 30 with Graves' ophthalmopathy. What was sequenced was blood. This CDR3 reads CASSIAITGNTEAFF. CDR3 DNA sequence: TGTGCCAGTAGTATAGCCATCACAGGGAACACTGAAGCTTTCTTT.